Presented here are 23 T cell receptor beta chains from one specimen sequenced in a study of T cells in Graves' hyperthyroidism and ophthalmopathy. There were TCR beta CDR3 regions amplified from RNA transcripts. A first-round RT-PCR of the TCR CDR3 used the HTBI primer set. TCRdb recomputed calls from the multiplex PCR reads with MiXCR, one row per CDR3 protein. The repertoire consists of about 600,000 distinct CDR3 sequences, with around 16% occurring once and the leading ten covering about 3.5%. Material for sequencing was blood. Receptor source: a woman aged 40 to 50 with Graves' ophthalmopathy.

This clonotype appeared a few times. The V and J genes are TRBV28 and TRBJ2-7; 7 bases align to TRBD2. CDR3 length equals 15 residues. Germline V gives CDR1 MDHEN, CDR2 SYDVKM. The ends lost 6 bases at V and 5 bases at J; junction bases unmatched: 13. Here the CDR3 reads CASRRAAPGTNEQYF. The CDR3 coding sequence is TGTGCCAGCAGAAGAGCCGCCCCCGGGACTAACGAGCAGTACTTC.

This clonotype was found many times. The chain couples TRBV11-2 to TRBJ2-1; D possibly corresponds to TRBD1 (6 bases). Germline V CDR1 and CDR2: SGHAT, FQNNGV. The CDR3 totals 14 residues. The V gene lost 5 bases and the J gene lost 4 bases, with 12 bases spanning the gap. For the CDR3, the DNA is TGTGCCAGCAGCCCAATCAGGGGATACAATGAGCAGTTCTTC. Translating gives CASSPIRGYNEQFF.

This chain links TRBV15 with TRBJ2-2, with D possibly matching TRBD1 (6 bases). Trimming took off 3 bases at V and 5 bases at J, with 19 bases between the two ends. The CDR3 consists of 17 residues. Germline CDR1 is LNHNV and CDR2 is YYDKDF (reference sequence). This chain's CDR3 is CATSSPAGQGTTGELFF. The CDR3, as DNA: TGTGCCACCAGCAGTCCGGCCGGGCAGGGGACAACCGGGGAGCTGTTTTTT.

This clonotype was recorded many times. J is TRBJ2-3 and V is TRBV18; 7 bases are a match to TRBD2. Germline V gene sequence: CDR1 KGHSH, CDR2 LQKENI. The CDR3 extends over 17 amino acids. The J segment lost 0 bases and the V segment lost 3 bases, leaving 9 bases of the junction unmatched. The CDR3 sequence: CASSPLQAGPSTDTQYF. CDR3 nucleotides: TGTGCCAGCTCACCTCTGCAAGCGGGACCTAGCACAGATACGCAGTATTTT.

This clonotype was recorded many times. This chain connects TRBV4-2 to TRBJ1-1; unclear D gene. V gave up 4 bases and J gave up 1 base, with 10 bases separating them. The germline gives CDR1 LGHNA, CDR2 YNFKEQ. This CDR3 spans 14 amino acids. The chain's CDR3 is CASSPLAGNTEAFF. CDR3 in DNA: TGTGCCAGCAGCCCCTTAGCCGGGAACACTGAAGCTTTCTTT.

There are a few counts of this clonotype. V and J are TRBV12-5 and TRBJ2-3; tentatively, D is TRBD2 (6 bases). This CDR3 is built from 13 residues. Germline values: CDR1 LGHNT, CDR2 FRNRAP. The V gene lost 5 bases and the J gene lost 5 bases, with 11 bases spanning the gap. CDR3 protein: CASGTAGRDTQYF. The CDR3 coding sequence is TGTGCTAGTGGTACGGCGGGGCGAGATACGCAGTATTTT.

The rearrangement joins TRBV20-1 to TRBJ1-1; no clear D. Per the germline V gene, CDR1 is DFQATT and CDR2 is SNEGSKA (reference sequence). Trimming pared 3 bases from V and 6 bases from J, leaving 14 bases between. There are 13 residues in the CDR3. The CDR3 protein is CSARSRILPEAFF. CDR3 nucleotides: TGCAGTGCTAGGTCGCGGATCTTGCCTGAAGCTTTCTTT.

This clonotype was found many times. The chain uses TRBV30 and TRBJ1-1, with D possibly matching TRBD1 (5 bases). The germline gives CDR1 GTSNPN, CDR2 SVGIG (reference sequence). The V gene lost 0 bases and the J gene lost 11 bases, with 16 bases spanning the gap. The CDR3 is 13 amino acids. In nucleotides, the CDR3 is TGTGCCTGGAGTGTACAGGAGGGGTCCGTGGCTTTCTTT. Encoded protein: CAWSVQEGSVAFF. The full variable domain, in which reference TRBV30 and TRBJ1-1 provide the parts outside the CDR3, is SQTIHQWPATLVQPVGSPLSLECTVEGTSNPNLYWYRQAAGRGLQLLFYSVGIGQISSEVPQNLSASRPQDRQFILSSKKLLLSDSGFYLCAWSVQEGSVAFFGQGTRLTVV.

The V gene is TRBV28, the J gene TRBJ1-2; a possible D gene is TRBD1 (6 bases). The V end was cut by 8 bases, the J end by 1 base, with 14 bases between. The V gene's germline CDR1 is MDHEN and CDR2 SYDVKM. The CDR3 runs 14 residues. CDR3 sequence: CASAGGRINYGYTF. The CDR3 DNA follows: TGTGCCAGCGCCGGGGGCCGCATTAACTATGGCTACACCTTC.

The table lists this clonotype with many counts. The V and J genes are TRBV12-3 or TRBV12-4 and TRBJ2-7; D assignment may be TRBD1 or TRBD2 (5 bases each). The CDR3 loop spans 13 amino acids. Trimming took off 5 bases at V and 7 bases at J, with 15 bases between the two ends. CDR3: CASSPGTDLEQYF. Here the CDR3 DNA reads TGTGCCAGCAGTCCTGGGACGGACCTGGAGCAGTACTTC.

The V and J genes are TRBV19 and TRBJ2-5; no clear D. Germline V gene data show CDR1 as LNHDA and CDR2 as SQIVND (reference sequence). The CDR3 contains 13 residues. V lost 8 bases and J 3 bases, leaving 13 bases between the germline ends. CDR3 nucleotides: TGTGCCAGTGCTAAGGCCAAAGAAGAGACCCAGTACTTC. The encoded protein is CASAKAKEETQYF.

This clonotype occurred many times. The J gene is TRBJ2-3, the V gene TRBV20-1; unclear D gene. This CDR3 spans 14 amino acids. V was cut by 5 bases and J by 1 base, with 13 bases left in between. Germline CDR1 DFQATT, CDR2 SNEGSKA (reference sequence). Here the CDR3 reads CSARHADGTDTQYF. The DNA for the CDR3 is TGCAGTGCTCGCCACGCGGACGGCACAGATACGCAGTATTTT.

A few counts support this clonotype. V usage is TRBV2 and J usage is TRBJ1-4, with a weak D call TRBD1 (5 bases). This CDR3 has 15 residues. Trimming left V 3 bases short and J 0 bases short, with 8 bases between. Germline V gene lookup returns CDR1 SNHLY and CDR2 FYNNEI. The CDR3 DNA follows: TGTGCCAGCAGTGAGGCCAGGGCAACTAATGAAAAACTGTTTTTT. It encodes CASSEARATNEKLFF. The full variable domain, its missing parts supplied by reference TRBV2 and TRBJ1-4, is EPEVTQTPSHQVTQMGQEVILRCVPISNHLYFYWYRQILGQKVEFLVSFYNNEISEKSEIFDDQFSVERPDGSNFTLKIRSTKLEDSAMYFCASSEARATNEKLFFGSGTQLSVL.

This clonotype was seen many times. The gene calls are TRBV2 and TRBJ1-4; TRBD1 aligns across 10 bases. This CDR3 is built from 15 residues. V lost 6 bases and J lost 6; bases outside the gene matches: 7. Germline V gene sequence: CDR1 SNHLY, CDR2 FYNNEI. CDR3 amino acids: CASRSSGTGDEKLFF. The DNA for the CDR3 is TGTGCCAGCAGATCCTCCGGGACAGGGGATGAAAAACTGTTTTTT.

This clonotype was seen ten or more times. V usage is TRBV2 and J usage is TRBJ1-4, with TRBD1 matching over 8 bases. Germline assignment: CDR1 SNHLY and CDR2 FYNNEI. The junction had 5 bases not matched to a gene; V was cut back by 4 bases and J by 4 bases. CDR3 size: 15 residues. The CDR3 region has the DNA TGTGCCAGCAGTGGACAGGGGTGGGGTAATGAAAAACTGTTTTTT. Translation: CASSGQGWGNEKLFF. Full variable domain (missing parts from reference TRBV2 and TRBJ1-4): EPEVTQTPSHQVTQMGQEVILRCVPISNHLYFYWYRQILGQKVEFLVSFYNNEISEKSEIFDDQFSVERPDGSNFTLKIRSTKLEDSAMYFCASSGQGWGNEKLFFGSGTQLSVL.

This clonotype was counted many times. The chain is built from TRBV2 and TRBJ2-2; D is uncertain. The CDR3 has 13 residues. V gave up 7 bases and J gave up 1 base, with 7 bases separating them. The germline CDR1 and CDR2 sequences are SNHLY and FYNNEI. The CDR3 coding sequence is TGTGCCAGCAATCCTAGGAACACCGGGGAGCTGTTTTTT. Translation gives CASNPRNTGELFF.

Many counts were recorded for this clonotype. This rearrangement joins TRBV7-2 to TRBJ2-2, with unresolved D. Trimming left V 3 bases short and J 5 bases short, with 7 bases between. This CDR3 region has 13 residues. Germline V gene lookup returns CDR1 SGHTA and CDR2 FQGNSA. CDR3 nucleotides: TGTGCCAGCAGCTTTAGGGTTACCGGGGAGCTGTTTTTT. Amino acid sequence: CASSFRVTGELFF.

The rearrangement joins TRBV19 to TRBJ2-2; 8 bases are shared with TRBD1. Per germline, CDR1 LNHDA and CDR2 SQIVND (reference sequence). J lost 1 base, V lost 3 bases, and 4 bases had no gene match. The CDR3 loop spans 16 amino acids. CDR3 in amino acids: CASSIYGTGNTGELFF. The CDR3, as DNA: TGTGCCAGTAGTATCTATGGGACAGGGAACACCGGGGAGCTGTTTTTT.

The chain couples TRBV29-1 to TRBJ1-2; D unresolved. Trimming took 6 bases from V and 10 from J, leaving 15 bases between them. In germline, CDR1 is SQVTM, CDR2 ANQGSEA. The CDR3 consists of 11 residues. CDR3 protein: CSVWAEADYTF. CDR3 bases: TGCAGCGTATGGGCCGAAGCGGACTACACCTTC.

This clonotype was detected many times. V usage is TRBV7-2 and J usage is TRBJ2-1; D gene unclear. Germline V gene data show CDR1 as SGHTA and CDR2 as FQGNSA. This CDR3 contains 13 residues. The ends were cut back, 1 base at V and 7 bases at J, with 8 bases in the middle. The CDR3 loop is CASSLGFPNEQFF. The CDR3 bases are TGTGCCAGCAGCTTAGGGTTCCCGAATGAGCAGTTCTTC.

This clonotype was seen many times. V and J are TRBV2 and TRBJ2-3; TRBD2 matches 7 bases. V lost 8 bases and J lost 5; bases outside the gene matches: 13. Germline CDR1 and CDR2: SNHLY and FYNNEI. The length of the CDR3 is 15 residues. CDR3 residues: CASGGSGGGEDTQYF. CDR3 DNA sequence: TGTGCCAGCGGGGGGTCTGGGGGGGGAGAAGATACGCAGTATTTT.

The chain combines TRBV7-8 with TRBJ1-4, with TRBD1 matching over 7 bases. Per the germline V gene, CDR1 is SGHVS and CDR2 is FQNEAQ. J lost 12 bases, V lost 3 bases, and 7 bases had no gene match. This CDR3 spans 13 amino acids. The CDR3 here is CASSLGQTAQLFF. In nucleotides, the CDR3 is TGTGCCAGCAGCTTGGGACAGACAGCACAACTGTTTTTT.

The chain links TRBV11-2 to TRBJ2-1; D possibly corresponds to TRBD2 (5 bases). From germline, CDR1 is SGHAT and CDR2 FQNNGV. V was pared by 3 bases and J by 3 bases, with 15 bases between. The CDR3 spans 16 residues. CDR3 sequence (DNA): TGTGCCAGCAGCTTGGGGAGATATAGAAACTACAATGAGCAGTTCTTC. This encodes CASSLGRYRNYNEQFF.